Detailed here is one T cell receptor beta chain. The data belong to a study of cytomegalovirus exposure and HLA in healthy donors. As for the study in general: Of 350 to 400 genotyped donors, about 80% grouped in the Caucasian-associated ancestry cluster.

The PCR was carried out with 60 Vbeta primers and 13 Jbeta primers. Only in-frame clones appear in the TCRdb table, and some are missing; sequencing was by immunoSEQ multiplex PCR. The sample yields some 130,000 clones, roughly two thirds seen once. The CDR3 extends over 14 amino acids. After removal of 5 bases from V and 15 bases from J, the junction contained 7 bases not matched to a gene. Looked up from germline, CDR1 is WNHNN and CDR2 is SYGVQD (reference sequence). Sequenced material: PBMCs. The V gene is TRBV10-1, the J gene TRBJ2-1; 16 bases map to TRBD2. The clonotype originates from a man in his thirties or forties in good health and CMV-seropositive. CDR3: CASSTGLAGGPGFF. The CDR3 nucleotides read TGCGCCAGCAGTACGGGACTAGCGGGAGGGCCGGGGTTCTTC.